The sample holds many counts of the clone carrying this TCR beta chain. Its antigen is not known. Preparation of the TCRbeta library was carried out with unique molecular identifiers. A single record per CDR3 protein comes from TCRdb applying MiXCR to the PCR reads. The sample consists of about 16,000 distinct CDR3 sequences, approximately 5.1% of them appearing once. This specimen belongs to a study of T-cell reconstitution after alpha-beta-depleted transplantation in children. Whole-study findings and limits: At one year after transplant, newly produced T cells mostly accounted for T-cell counts and diversity. The study reportedly traced alpha-beta T cells about two months after transplant to several hundred expanded graft clones. Some patients showed high day-60 TCRbeta diversity, which derived from surviving recipient T cells and thymic progenitors.

The receptor's source is a boy between 10 and 17 years old with acute lymphoblastic leukemia, due to receive a stem cell transplant. The source was PBMCs, collected before TCRalphabeta/CD19-depleted stem cell transplant.

The DNA of the CDR3 is TGTGCCAGCAGCTTAGCGAACGGACTTAAATACGAGCAGTACTTC. Amino acid sequence: CASSLANGLKYEQYF. The chain recombines TRBV7-9 with TRBJ2-7, with D tentatively TRBD2 (5 bases). CDR3 length: 15 amino acids. With 0 bases removed from V and 4 bases from J, the gap between germline ends came to 13 bases. Germline V lookup: CDR1 SEHNR, CDR2 FQNEAQ (reference sequence).